The table lists the clone carrying this TCR beta chain with a count of one. Original processing notes: It was from reference gene primer amplification that nucleated cell counts were estimated. TCRdb's copy holds only in-frame clones and misses some; the assay was immunoSEQ multiplex PCR. V, J and clone size derive from that table, while D and trimming were established from the DNA sequence. The table includes about 150,000 clones, roughly 84% detected once. The V gene end was trimmed by 0 bases and the J gene end by 5 bases; junction bases not matched to a gene: 6. Germline CDR1 LGHNA, CDR2 YSLEER. CDR3 length: 15 amino acids. This entry comes from a study of blood T cell repertoires in COVID-19. Study at large: Specimens from acute and convalescent COVID-19 originated in the United States, Italy and Spain.

The clonotype was recovered from a man younger than 35 with active or convalescent COVID-19. Sequencing was carried out using peripheral blood. The rearrangement links TRBV4-3 to TRBJ1-1; TRBD1 matches 7 bases. CDR3 sequence (DNA): TGCGCCAGCAGCCAAGATCGACAGGGAGGAACTGAAGCTTTCTTT. It encodes CASSQDRQGGTEAFF.